This is a list of T cell receptor beta chains from one sample in a study of cytomegalovirus exposure and HLA in healthy donors. Profiling relied on immunoSEQ multiplex PCR, and the TCRdb table lists in-frame clones only, not all of them. The sample lists about 170,000 clones; roughly 80% were seen once. Specimen: PBMCs. These receptors all stem from a woman between 18 and 30 years old in good health and CMV-seropositive. The conserved cysteine and the conserved F or W are not part of the CDR3 here.

cdr3_aa | j_call | v_call
ASSGGYPGELF | TRBJ2-2 | TRBV28
ASSLAMDTQY | TRBJ2-3 | TRBV5-1
ASSLVILSSYNEQF | TRBJ2-1 | TRBV7-2
ASSIFGNSYNSPLH | TRBJ1-6 | TRBV19
ASSYSAGNTIY | TRBJ1-3 | TRBV7-9
ASSPDSTSGNTIY | TRBJ1-3 | TRBV5-1
ASSRRGIFSYEQY | TRBJ2-7 | TRBV6-5
ASSQELWETQY | TRBJ2-5 | TRBV4-2
ASSPGQFQETQY | TRBJ2-5 | TRBV5-1
ASSQDNGSPLH | TRBJ1-6 | TRBV4-3
ASRDSTREKLF | TRBJ1-4 | TRBV6-5
ATSRAGILAKNIQY | TRBJ2-4 | TRBV15
ASSLVAGDTEAF | TRBJ1-1 | TRBV5-1
ASSQDLPGGYSYEQY | TRBJ2-7 | TRBV14
ASRREYSNQPQH | TRBJ1-5 | TRBV19
ASSLQPGQGRGTQY | TRBJ2-3 | TRBV27
ASGGEGRRITEAF | TRBJ1-1 | TRBV5-6
ASRVQGYEQF | TRBJ2-1 | TRBV6-1
ASSQEDDSSYEQY | TRBJ2-7 | TRBV4-1
AWSNRSQPQH | TRBJ1-5 | TRBV30
ASSLSGAAQETQY | TRBJ2-5 | TRBV6-5
ASSGPGPAGETQY | TRBJ2-5 | TRBV25-1
AIGEGIHGETGNTIY | TRBJ1-3 | TRBV10-3
ASSFGETLYEQY | TRBJ2-7 | TRBV5-4
ASSKGLRGTGGSTGNQPQH | TRBJ1-5 | TRBV21-1
ATARTDNSPLH | TRBJ1-6 | TRBV27
ASSLRGLGSPLH | TRBJ1-6 | TRBV11-1
ASSLGGRGANSNQPQH | TRBJ1-5 | TRBV7-2
ASSFDILHSYEQY | TRBJ2-7 | TRBV5-1
ASSLGGPNTDTQY | TRBJ2-3 | TRBV5-1
AISANVAGGSQETQY | TRBJ2-5 | TRBV10-3
ASSPAGNSYNEQF | TRBJ2-1 | TRBV11-3
ASSTTTRETQY | TRBJ2-5 | TRBV2
ASSERGQSGYT | TRBJ1-2 | TRBV25-1
ASSQERGQGAFSEQY | NA | TRBV4-1
ASSLVRAGTSGNTQY | TRBJ2-3 | TRBV5-1
ASSQEWEASYEQY | TRBJ2-7 | TRBV4-3
ASSFWGPGETQY | TRBJ2-5 | TRBV5-6
ASSLLSPGYHAMNTEAF | TRBJ1-1 | TRBV7-9
ASSLEWGAVEQY | TRBJ2-7 | TRBV5-1
ATSSTGEQYDEQF | TRBJ2-1 | TRBV15
ASSQVRDRQGRIILF | TRBJ1-4 | TRBV4-3
ASSQRASRGRGTEAF | TRBJ1-1 | TRBV28